This T cell receptor beta chain was documented in a study of T cell responses to AZD1222 COVID-19 vaccine. Libraries were prepared by immunoSEQ multiplex PCR; TCRdb keeps only in-frame clonotypes and omits some of them. The sample has tens of thousands of clones, roughly 90% seen once. Trimming shortened V by 0 bases and J by 3 bases, and 15 bases separated the two germline ends. Germline V lookup: CDR1 SGHNT, CDR2 YYREEE (reference sequence). The CDR3 runs to 16 residues. This clonotype was sampled from an adult in good health. V gene TRBV5-4 combines with J gene TRBJ1-2; possible D gene TRBD1, 5 bases. This specimen was peripheral blood, taken on day 0 of AZD1222 vaccination. CDR3 DNA: TGTGCCAGCAGCTTGGCCGGGACCCTACCATACTATGGCTACACCTTC. It codes for CASSLAGTLPYYGYTF.